This T cell receptor (beta chain) was recovered during a study of OX40 agonist ivuxolimab in advanced cancers. This clone was detected once. Antigen: not known. This CDR3 is 15 amino acids long. Germline assignment: CDR1 SGDLS and CDR2 YYNGEE. V lost 0 bases to trimming and J lost 5 bases, with 13 bases between them. Study observations and caveats: Both blood CD4+ and CD8+ T cells showed clonal growth by week 6 at 0.1 to 3.0 mg/kg.

Sequencing used immunoSEQ multiplex PCR; TCRdb keeps in-frame clones, though not all of them. The table includes about 98,000 clones, about nine tenths detected once. The sequence was collected from an adult with an advanced solid tumor such as melanoma, head and neck, liver or kidney cancer. The chain is built from TRBV9 and TRBJ2-3; possibly TRBD1 for D (5 bases). This material consisted of CD4+ or CD8+ T cells sorted from blood, taken in a trial of the OX40 agonist ivuxolimab. CDR3 region: CASSVGSRARDTQYF. CDR3 DNA: TGTGCCAGCAGCGTAGGTTCCAGGGCAAGAGATACGCAGTATTTT.